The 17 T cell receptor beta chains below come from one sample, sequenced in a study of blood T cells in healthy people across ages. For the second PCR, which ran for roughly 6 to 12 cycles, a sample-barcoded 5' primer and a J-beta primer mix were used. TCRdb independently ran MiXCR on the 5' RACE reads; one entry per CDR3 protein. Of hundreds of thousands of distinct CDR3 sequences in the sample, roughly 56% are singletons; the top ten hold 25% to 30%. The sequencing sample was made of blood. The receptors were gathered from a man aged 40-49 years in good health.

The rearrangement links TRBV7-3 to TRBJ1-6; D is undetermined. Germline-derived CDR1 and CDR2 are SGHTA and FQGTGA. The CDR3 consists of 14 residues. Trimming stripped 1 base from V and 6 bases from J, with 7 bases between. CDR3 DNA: TGTGCCAGCAGCTTAAGCTTCTTTAATTCACCCCTCCACTTT. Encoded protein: CASSLSFFNSPLHF. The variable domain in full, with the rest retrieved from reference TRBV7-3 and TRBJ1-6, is GAGVSQTPSNKVTEKGKYVELRCDPISGHTALYWYRQSLGQGPEFLIYFQGTGAADDSGLPNDRFFAVRPEGSVSTLKIQRTERGDSAVYLCASSLSFFNSPLHFGNGTRLTVT.

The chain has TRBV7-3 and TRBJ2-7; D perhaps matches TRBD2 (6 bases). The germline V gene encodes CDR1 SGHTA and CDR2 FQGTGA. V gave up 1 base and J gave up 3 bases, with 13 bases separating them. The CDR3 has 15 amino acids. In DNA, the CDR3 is TGTGCCAGCAGCTTAAGTAGCGGAGGCCACTACGAGCAGTACTTC. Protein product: CASSLSSGGHYEQYF.

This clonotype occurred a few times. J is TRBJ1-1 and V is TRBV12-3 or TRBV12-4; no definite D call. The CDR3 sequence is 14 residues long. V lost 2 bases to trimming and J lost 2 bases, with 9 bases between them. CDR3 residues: CASSLFWVNTEAFF. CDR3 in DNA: TGTGCCAGCAGTTTATTCTGGGTAAACACTGAAGCTTTCTTT.

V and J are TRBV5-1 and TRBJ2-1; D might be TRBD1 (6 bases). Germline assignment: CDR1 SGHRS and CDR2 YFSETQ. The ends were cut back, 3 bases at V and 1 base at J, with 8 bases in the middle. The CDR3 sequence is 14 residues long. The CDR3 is CASSSQGSYNEQFF. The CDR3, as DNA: TGCGCCAGCAGCTCACAGGGTTCCTACAATGAGCAGTTCTTC.

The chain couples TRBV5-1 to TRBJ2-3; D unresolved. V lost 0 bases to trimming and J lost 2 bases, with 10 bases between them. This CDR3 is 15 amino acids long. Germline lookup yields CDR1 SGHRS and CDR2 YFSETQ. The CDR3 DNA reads TGCGCCAGCAGCTTGGGGGCCTACATCACAGATACGCAGTATTTT. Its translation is CASSLGAYITDTQYF.

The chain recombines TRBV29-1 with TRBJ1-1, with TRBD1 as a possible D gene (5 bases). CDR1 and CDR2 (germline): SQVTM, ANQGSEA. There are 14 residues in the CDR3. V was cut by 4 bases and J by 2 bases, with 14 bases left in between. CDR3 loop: CSVAAGNRNTEAFF. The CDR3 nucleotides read TGCAGCGTTGCGGCAGGGAATCGAAACACTGAAGCTTTCTTT.

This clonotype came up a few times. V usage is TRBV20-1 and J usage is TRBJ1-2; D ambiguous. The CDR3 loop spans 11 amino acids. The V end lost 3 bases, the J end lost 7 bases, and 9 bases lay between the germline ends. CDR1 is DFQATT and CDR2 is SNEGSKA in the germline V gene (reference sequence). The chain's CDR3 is CSASPLTGYTF. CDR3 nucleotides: TGCAGTGCTAGCCCTCTAACTGGCTACACCTTC.

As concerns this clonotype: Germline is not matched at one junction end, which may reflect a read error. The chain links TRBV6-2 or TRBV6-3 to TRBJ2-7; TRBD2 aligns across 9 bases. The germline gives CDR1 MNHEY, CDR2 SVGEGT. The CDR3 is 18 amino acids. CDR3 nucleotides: TGTGACAGCAGTTACTCGATCTCCATAGCGGGAGTATTCCACGAGCAGTACTTC. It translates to CDSSYSISIAGVFHEQYF.

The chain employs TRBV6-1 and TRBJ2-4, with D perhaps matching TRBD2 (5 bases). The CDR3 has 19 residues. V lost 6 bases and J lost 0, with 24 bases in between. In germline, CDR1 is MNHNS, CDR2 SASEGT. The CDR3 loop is CASSIDLLANILAKNIQYF. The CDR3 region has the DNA TGTGCCAGCAGCATCGACCTCCTAGCCAACATTTTAGCCAAAAACATTCAGTACTTC.

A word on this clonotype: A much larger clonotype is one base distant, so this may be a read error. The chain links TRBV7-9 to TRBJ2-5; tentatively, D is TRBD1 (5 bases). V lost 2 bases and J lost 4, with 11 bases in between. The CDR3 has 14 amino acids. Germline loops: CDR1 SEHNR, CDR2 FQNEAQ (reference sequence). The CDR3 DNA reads TGTGCCAGCAGCTTACAGGGTTTTCCAGAGACCCAGTACTTC. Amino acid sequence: CASSLQGFPETQYF. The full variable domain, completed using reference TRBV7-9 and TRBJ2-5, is DTGVSQNPRHKITKRGQNVTFRCDPISEHNRLYWYRQTLGQGPEFLTYFQNEAQLEKSRLLSDRFSAERPKGSFSTLEIQRTEQGDSAMYLCASSLQGFPETQYFGPGTRLLVL.

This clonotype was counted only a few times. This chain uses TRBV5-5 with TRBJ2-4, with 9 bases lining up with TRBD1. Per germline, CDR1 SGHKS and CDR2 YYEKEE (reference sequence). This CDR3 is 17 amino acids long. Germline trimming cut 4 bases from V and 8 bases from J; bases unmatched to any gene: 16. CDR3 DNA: TGTGCCAGCAGCAATCCGGGACAGGGCTCGTCTGGGGACATTCAGTACTTC. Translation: CASSNPGQGSSGDIQYF.

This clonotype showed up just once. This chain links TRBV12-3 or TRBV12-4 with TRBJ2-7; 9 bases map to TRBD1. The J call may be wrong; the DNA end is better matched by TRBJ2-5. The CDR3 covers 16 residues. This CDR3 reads CASRKKGTGIDKTQYF. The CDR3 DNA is TGTGCCAGCAGGAAAAAAGGGACAGGGATTGATAAGACCCAGTACTTC.

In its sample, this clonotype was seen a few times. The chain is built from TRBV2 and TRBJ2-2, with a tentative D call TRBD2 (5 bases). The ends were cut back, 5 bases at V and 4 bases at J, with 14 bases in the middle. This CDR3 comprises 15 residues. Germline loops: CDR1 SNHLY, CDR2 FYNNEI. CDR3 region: CASSSQRISTGELFF. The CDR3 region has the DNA TGTGCCAGCAGTAGCCAGCGGATAAGCACCGGGGAGCTGTTTTTT.

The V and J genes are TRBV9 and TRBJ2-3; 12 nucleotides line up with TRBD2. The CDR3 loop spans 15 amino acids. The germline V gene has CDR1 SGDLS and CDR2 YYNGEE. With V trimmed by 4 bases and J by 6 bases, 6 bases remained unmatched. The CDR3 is CASSPLAGGPDTQYF. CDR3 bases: TGTGCCAGCAGCCCACTAGCGGGGGGACCCGATACGCAGTATTTT.

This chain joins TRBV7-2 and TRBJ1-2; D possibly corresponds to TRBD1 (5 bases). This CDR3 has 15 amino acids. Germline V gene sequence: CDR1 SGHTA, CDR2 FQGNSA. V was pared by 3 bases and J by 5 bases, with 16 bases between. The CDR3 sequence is CASSFGVDRTYGYTF. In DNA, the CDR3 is TGTGCCAGCAGCTTTGGCGTTGACAGAACTTATGGCTACACCTTC.

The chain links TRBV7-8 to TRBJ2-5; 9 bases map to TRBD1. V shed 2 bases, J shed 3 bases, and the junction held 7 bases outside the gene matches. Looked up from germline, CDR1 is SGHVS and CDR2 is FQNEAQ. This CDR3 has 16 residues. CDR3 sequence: CASSLYGDRAEETQYF. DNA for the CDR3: TGTGCCAGCAGCTTATATGGGGACAGGGCCGAAGAGACCCAGTACTTC.

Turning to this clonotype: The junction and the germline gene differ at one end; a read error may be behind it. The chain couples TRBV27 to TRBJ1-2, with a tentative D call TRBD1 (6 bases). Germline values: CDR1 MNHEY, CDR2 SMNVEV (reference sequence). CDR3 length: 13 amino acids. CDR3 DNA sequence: TGTGCCAGTAGTTTAGTACAGGGCCATGGCTACACCTTC. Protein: CASSLVQGHGYTF.